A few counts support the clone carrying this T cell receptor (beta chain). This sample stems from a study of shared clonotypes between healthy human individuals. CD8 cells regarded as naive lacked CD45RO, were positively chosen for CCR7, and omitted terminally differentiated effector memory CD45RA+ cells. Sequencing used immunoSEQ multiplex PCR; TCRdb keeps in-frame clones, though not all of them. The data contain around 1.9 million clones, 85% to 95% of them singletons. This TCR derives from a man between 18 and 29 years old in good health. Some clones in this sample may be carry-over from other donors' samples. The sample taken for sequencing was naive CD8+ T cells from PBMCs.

CDR3 protein: CASSQRTNTEAFF. Written as DNA, the CDR3 is TGTGCCAGCAGCCAAAGGACGAACACTGAAGCTTTCTTT. The chain recombines TRBV4-2 with TRBJ1-1, with unresolved D. V lost 2 bases, J lost 1 base, and 5 bases lay in between. CDR1 LGHNA and CDR2 YNFKEQ come from the germline V gene. The CDR3 extends over 13 amino acids.